The 24 T cell receptor beta chains below were found in one sample sequenced in a study of shared clonotypes between healthy human individuals. CD45RO-negative cells were positively selected for CCR7, leaving out terminally differentiated effector memory CD45RA+ cells. Using immunoSEQ multiplex PCR, the repertoire was profiled, and TCRdb retains in-frame clones only, with some absent. The repertoire holds 600,000 or so clones, 85% to 95% seen once, with 0.095% to 0.14% in the top ten. Sequencing was carried out using naive CD8+ T cells sorted from blood. These receptors all come from a woman aged 25 to 39 in good health.

The V and J genes are TRBV2 and TRBJ1-2; 8 bases align to TRBD1. CDR1 is SNHLY, CDR2 FYNNEI, per germline. The CDR3 totals 13 residues. The V segment lost 5 bases and the J segment 5 bases; nucleotides outside the gene matches: 4. CDR3 coding DNA: TGTGCCAGCAGTAAGGGACAGGCTTATGGCTACACCTTC. Translated: CASSKGQAYGYTF.

This chain uses TRBV19 with TRBJ2-7; TRBD1 matches at 7 bases. Germline trimming cut 5 bases from V and 2 bases from J; bases unmatched to any gene: 9. The CDR3 length is 15 residues. CDR1 and CDR2 from the germline V gene are LNHDA and SQIVND (reference sequence). CDR3 in DNA: TGTGCCAGTAGTGTTGGACAGGTAGGACCCTACGAGCAGTACTTC. The encoded protein is CASSVGQVGPYEQYF.

The V gene is TRBV5-4, the J gene TRBJ2-4; maybe TRBD1 (6 bases). Germline V lookup: CDR1 SGHNT, CDR2 YYREEE (reference sequence). The V and J ends lost 4 bases and 5 bases respectively, with 10 bases between them. The CDR3 contains 13 residues. The CDR3 sequence: CASSLRTENIQYF. CDR3 nucleotide sequence: TGTGCCAGCAGCCTCCGGACAGAAAACATTCAGTACTTC.

This clone is a singleton in its sample. CDR3 amino acids: CASSPIEVGELFF. In nucleotides, the CDR3 is TGTGCCAGCAGTCCCATAGAAGTCGGGGAGCTGTTTTTT. The chain has TRBV27 and TRBJ2-2, with D uncertain. Looked up from germline, CDR1 is MNHEY and CDR2 is SMNVEV (reference sequence). CDR3 length: 13 amino acids. V lost 5 bases and J 7 bases, leaving 11 bases between the germline ends.

The chain recombines TRBV27 with TRBJ2-5; 11 bases are a match to TRBD2. V shed 5 bases, J shed 2 bases, and the junction held 4 bases outside the gene matches. This CDR3 contains 15 residues. The germline V gene has CDR1 MNHEY and CDR2 SMNVEV (reference sequence). CDR3 DNA: TGTGCCAGCAGTCGGACTAGCGGGCTTCAAGAGACCCAGTACTTC. As protein: CASSRTSGLQETQYF.

The rearrangement joins TRBV4-1 to TRBJ2-7; TRBD2 agrees at 8 bases. Germline lookup yields CDR1 MGHRA and CDR2 YSYEKL. The ends lost 2 bases at V and 1 base at J; junction bases unmatched: 4. This CDR3 is 15 amino acids long. In DNA form, the CDR3 reads TGCGCCAGCAGCCAAATCGCTAGCGGGTCCTACGAGCAGTACTTC. Translated: CASSQIASGSYEQYF.

As concerns this clone: The sample holds other DNA sequences that translate to the same CDR3. The chain is built from TRBV27 and TRBJ2-7; the D is unclear. From germline, CDR1 is MNHEY and CDR2 SMNVEV (reference sequence). This CDR3 is built from 12 residues. The germline V and J ends were trimmed by 6 bases and 1 base, with 7 bases remaining between them. The CDR3 loop is CASSPGSYEQYF. CDR3 coding DNA: TGTGCCAGCAGCCCTGGGTCCTACGAGCAGTACTTC.

The rearrangement joins TRBV5-5 to TRBJ2-7; D is unclear. Germline V lookup: CDR1 SGHKS, CDR2 YYEKEE (reference sequence). This CDR3 is 18 amino acids long. The germline V and J ends were trimmed by 0 bases and 0 bases, with 19 bases remaining between them. In DNA form, the CDR3 reads TGTGCCAGCAGCTTGGAGTCTCTAGAGGAGATCTCCTCCTACGAGCAGTACTTC. Protein: CASSLESLEEISSYEQYF.

V and J are TRBV27 and TRBJ1-1; 11 bases line up with TRBD1. This CDR3 is built from 17 residues. Germline CDR1 MNHEY, CDR2 SMNVEV (reference sequence). V trimming: 5 bases; J trimming: 5 bases; junction bases outside the gene matches: 13. As DNA, the CDR3 is TGTGCCAGCAGTCCAGAACCCGGGACAGGGGGTTGGACTGAAGCTTTCTTT. This gives the protein CASSPEPGTGGWTEAFF.

The chain combines TRBV4-1 with TRBJ2-2; tentative D call: TRBD1 (6 bases). The CDR3 runs to 15 residues. The germline V and J ends were trimmed by 0 bases and 3 bases, with 8 bases remaining between them. The germline V gene encodes CDR1 MGHRA and CDR2 YSYEKL. The CDR3 spells CASSQDRTDTGELFF. The CDR3 DNA reads as TGCGCCAGCAGCCAAGATCGGACAGACACCGGGGAGCTGTTTTTT.

The chain links TRBV30 to TRBJ2-7; no firm D call. In germline, CDR1 is GTSNPN, CDR2 SVGIG (reference sequence). V was shortened by 0 bases and J by 9 bases, with 15 bases between the two germline ends. This CDR3 contains 13 residues. CDR3 sequence: CAWSVRLIHGQYF. CDR3 coding DNA: TGTGCCTGGAGTGTACGCCTCATACACGGGCAGTACTTC.

This clone was seen just once. This rearrangement joins TRBV9 to TRBJ1-5, with D perhaps TRBD1 (5 bases). The CDR3 is 17 residues long. CDR1 and CDR2 (germline): SGDLS, YYNGEE. Trimming stripped 0 bases from V and 7 bases from J, with 20 bases between. CDR3 sequence reads: CASSVGDLSGRSQPQHF. The CDR3 nucleotides are TGTGCCAGCAGCGTAGGGGACCTCTCAGGACGGTCCCAGCCCCAGCATTTT.

Only one count was recorded for this clone. The same CDR3 also results from other DNA sequences found in this sample. This sequence joins TRBV11-2 and TRBJ2-7, with a tentative D call TRBD1 (5 bases). The CDR3 runs to 13 residues. CDR1 SGHAT and CDR2 FQNNGV come from the germline V gene. Trimming stripped 1 base from V and 3 bases from J, with 7 bases between. This CDR3 reads CASSLGGSYEQYF. The CDR3 nucleotides are TGTGCCAGCAGCTTAGGGGGCAGCTACGAGCAGTACTTC.

This chain joins TRBV9 and TRBJ1-4; D not resolved. From germline, CDR1 is SGDLS and CDR2 YYNGEE. Between the trimmed V and J ends, which lost 0 bases and 4 bases, there was a span of 10 bases. This CDR3 is built from 15 residues. The CDR3 DNA is TGTGCCAGCAGCGTAGGCGCATACCTTAATGAAAAACTGTTTTTT. Protein sequence: CASSVGAYLNEKLFF.

This sequence joins TRBV2 and TRBJ2-3, with 9 nucleotides matching TRBD2. The V gene end was trimmed by 5 bases and the J gene end by 3 bases; junction bases not matched to a gene: 9. Germline V gene data show CDR1 as SNHLY and CDR2 as FYNNEI. CDR3 length: 16 amino acids. CDR3 DNA sequence: TGTGCCAGCAGTCCCTGGGGTAGCGGGAGAACAGATACGCAGTATTTT. Translation gives CASSPWGSGRTDTQYF.

The chain joins TRBV4-1 to TRBJ2-1; D is perhaps TRBD2 (5 bases). Germline V gives CDR1 MGHRA, CDR2 YSYEKL. This CDR3 contains 18 residues. Between the trimmed V and J ends, which lost 2 bases and 0 bases, there was a span of 17 bases. This CDR3 reads CASSQIKDWRSSYNEQFF. The DNA for the CDR3 is TGCGCCAGCAGCCAAATCAAGGACTGGAGGAGCTCCTACAATGAGCAGTTCTTC.

The V gene is TRBV2, the J gene TRBJ1-2; D remains ambiguous. Deletions cut 2 bases from V and 8 bases from J, with 18 bases between. Per the germline V gene, CDR1 is SNHLY and CDR2 is FYNNEI. CDR3 length: 15 residues. CDR3 loop: CASSESEQPWRGYTF. The CDR3 bases are TGTGCCAGCAGTGAAAGTGAACAGCCATGGCGAGGCTACACCTTC.

The chain joins TRBV4-2 to TRBJ2-3; D not resolved. The CDR3 runs 15 residues. V was clipped by 1 base and J by 4 bases, with 12 bases between them. From germline, CDR1 is LGHNA and CDR2 YNFKEQ. In nucleotides, the CDR3 is TGTGCCAGCAGCCAAGTAGGGCTAAACCCAGATACGCAGTATTTT. Translated, it gives CASSQVGLNPDTQYF.

This sequence joins TRBV29-1 and TRBJ1-1; a weak D match, TRBD1 (5 bases). CDR1 is SQVTM and CDR2 is ANQGSEA in the germline V gene. V lost 4 bases and J 0 bases, leaving 12 bases between the germline ends. CDR3 length: 14 residues. CDR3 region: CSVAGYNMNTEAFF. As DNA, the CDR3 is TGCAGCGTTGCAGGGTACAATATGAACACTGAAGCTTTCTTT. Filled out from reference TRBV29-1 and TRBJ1-1, the complete variable domain reads SAVISQKPSRDICQRGTSLTIQCQVDSQVTMMFWYRQQPGQSLTLIATANQGSEATYESGFVIDKFPISRPNLTFSTLTVSNMSPEDSSIYLCSVAGYNMNTEAFFGQGTRLTVV.

The chain combines TRBV7-9 with TRBJ2-5; D is perhaps TRBD2 (6 bases). The J call is doubtful: the DNA matches TRBJ2-7 better. Germline-derived CDR1 and CDR2 are SEHNR and FQNEAQ (reference sequence). The CDR3 has 14 residues. This CDR3 reads CASSLGTLTYEQYF. The CDR3 region has the DNA TGTGCCAGCAGCCTAGGGACTTTGACCTACGAGCAGTACTTC.

V gene TRBV27 combines with J gene TRBJ2-7; D is perhaps TRBD2 (6 bases). Per germline, CDR1 MNHEY and CDR2 SMNVEV (reference sequence). The germline V and J ends were trimmed by 9 bases and 6 bases, with 12 bases remaining between them. The CDR3 loop spans 11 amino acids. CDR3 loop: CASMMGGEQYF. The CDR3 DNA reads as TGTGCCAGTATGATGGGGGGCGAGCAGTACTTC.

The rearrangement joins TRBV11-2 to TRBJ2-7, with TRBD2 matching 11 bases. This CDR3 has 16 residues. With V trimmed by 1 base and J by 3 bases, 5 bases remained unmatched. CDR1 SGHAT and CDR2 FQNNGV come from the germline V gene. CDR3 sequence: CASSLVPGLAGYEQYF. For the CDR3, the DNA is TGTGCCAGCAGCTTAGTTCCCGGACTAGCGGGCTACGAGCAGTACTTC. Filled out from reference TRBV11-2 and TRBJ2-7, the complete variable domain reads EAGVAQSPRYKIIEKRQSVAFWCNPISGHATLYWYQQILGQGPKLLIQFQNNGVVDDSQLPKDRFSAERLKGVDSTLKIQPAKLEDSAVYLCASSLVPGLAGYEQYFGPGTRLTVT.

V gene TRBV18 combines with J gene TRBJ2-5; D remains ambiguous. V gave up 3 bases and J gave up 5 bases, with 7 bases separating them. Per the germline V gene, CDR1 is KGHSH and CDR2 is LQKENI. This CDR3 has 12 residues. In DNA form, the CDR3 reads TGTGCCAGCTCACCCCTGGGGGAGACCCAGTACTTC. It translates to CASSPLGETQYF.

The DNA for the CDR3 is TGTGCCAGCAGTTTATTTGGAGGAGAGACCCAGTACTTC. As protein: CASSLFGGETQYF. The chain is built from TRBV27 and TRBJ2-5, with D possibly matching TRBD2 (5 bases). The V gene lost 1 base and the J gene lost 4 bases, with 7 bases spanning the gap. Germline V gene sequence: CDR1 MNHEY, CDR2 SMNVEV (reference sequence). The CDR3 is 13 amino acids.